These 32 T cell receptor beta chains originate from one sample sequenced in a study of graft-versus-host responses after intestinal transplantation. Measured with immunoSEQ multiplex PCR; TCRdb has only the in-frame clones, and not every one. The table has tens of thousands of clones, roughly 89% seen once. The sample was PBMCs, taken around 120 days after intestinal transplantation. Every receptor here comes from a human patient who received an intestinal transplant, so some T cells may come from the graft donor.

The chain carries TRBV21-1 and TRBJ2-1; the table's D call TRBD1 went unverified against the DNA. TRBV21-1 is tagged as a pseudogene. There are 11 residues in the CDR3. The CDR3: CASRGAAEQFF. The DNA of the CDR3 is TGTGCCAGCAGAGGGGCAGCGGAGCAGTTCTTC.

The chain joins TRBV5-1 to TRBJ2-1; D perhaps matches TRBD2 (5 bases). The CDR3 is made up of 15 amino acids. Deletions cut 4 bases from V and 4 bases from J, with 15 bases between. Germline V lookup: CDR1 SGHRS, CDR2 YFSETQ. In nucleotides, the CDR3 is TGCGCCAGCAGCGAGATCGCGGGTCCTTACAATGAGCAGTTCTTC. Amino acids: CASSEIAGPYNEQFF.

V gene TRBV11-2 combines with J gene TRBJ1-1; TRBD1 is a possible D gene (6 bases). The CDR3 sequence is 15 residues long. Looked up from germline, CDR1 is SGHAT and CDR2 is FQNNGV. Trimming left V 5 bases short and J 0 bases short, with 13 bases between. As DNA, the CDR3 is TGTGCCAGCAGCCTCAGTCAGGGGATGAACACTGAAGCTTTCTTT. Translating gives CASSLSQGMNTEAFF.

This clone was detected only once. The chain joins TRBV5-1 to TRBJ2-5; TRBD1 matches 9 bases. The trim removed 4 bases at V and 5 bases at J, leaving 6 bases unmatched. There are 14 residues in the CDR3. From germline, CDR1 is SGHRS and CDR2 YFSETQ. The CDR3 sequence: CASSATGGDETQYF. The CDR3 DNA reads TGCGCCAGCAGCGCTACAGGGGGCGATGAGACCCAGTACTTC.

The rearrangement joins TRBV28 to TRBJ1-1; D may be TRBD1 (6 bases). The CDR3 contains 15 residues. CDR1 and CDR2 from the germline V gene are MDHEN and SYDVKM. Trimming stripped 7 bases from V and 1 base from J, with 16 bases between. The CDR3 region is CASTLGQGPNTEAFF. As DNA, the CDR3 is TGTGCCAGCACCCTCGGGCAGGGGCCGAACACTGAAGCTTTCTTT.

The V gene is TRBV5-1, the J gene TRBJ1-1; D is possibly TRBD1 (5 bases). Trimming stripped 0 bases from V and 4 bases from J, with 16 bases between. Germline assignment: CDR1 SGHRS and CDR2 YFSETQ. The CDR3 has 16 amino acids. The CDR3 loop is CASSLAPWGVSTEAFF. CDR3 DNA sequence: TGCGCCAGCAGCTTGGCTCCCTGGGGGGTTAGCACTGAAGCTTTCTTT.

V is TRBV28 and J is TRBJ2-1, with a weak D call TRBD2 (5 bases). The germline CDR1 and CDR2 sequences are MDHEN and SYDVKM. The germline V and J ends were trimmed by 5 bases and 7 bases, with 18 bases remaining between them. This CDR3 has 15 residues. The CDR3 sequence: CASSLMYSRGNEQFF. CDR3 sequence (DNA): TGTGCCAGCAGTCTGATGTACTCGAGAGGGAATGAGCAGTTCTTC.

V and J are TRBV18 and TRBJ2-1; 8 bases line up with TRBD2. J gave up 7 bases and V 6 bases, and 8 bases lay outside the gene matches. The CDR3 consists of 14 residues. CDR1 is KGHSH and CDR2 is LQKENI in the germline V gene. The CDR3 is CASSPGLVENEQFF. Here the CDR3 DNA reads TGTGCCAGCTCCCCGGGACTAGTCGAAAATGAGCAGTTCTTC.

V gene TRBV5-4 combines with J gene TRBJ2-1; D is uncertain. The V end lost 2 bases, the J end lost 6 bases, and 9 bases lay between the germline ends. CDR3 length equals 13 residues. CDR1 is SGHNT and CDR2 is YYREEE in the germline V gene (reference sequence). The CDR3 here is CASSFHLPNEQFF. Written as DNA, the CDR3 is TGTGCCAGCAGCTTCCACCTCCCCAATGAGCAGTTCTTC.

The chain joins TRBV5-1 to TRBJ1-6; D uncertain. The CDR3 has 13 amino acids. Trimming removed 0 bases from V and 8 bases from J, with 6 bases in between. Germline values: CDR1 SGHRS, CDR2 YFSETQ. The CDR3 DNA follows: TGCGCCAGCAGCTTGGCTTGGGATTCACCCCTCCACTTT. It yields the protein CASSLAWDSPLHF. Full variable domain (outside the CDR3, taken from reference TRBV5-1 and TRBJ1-6): KAGVTQTPRYLIKTRGQQVTLSCSPISGHRSVSWYQQTPGQGLQFLFEYFSETQRNKGNFPGRFSGRQFSNSRSEMNVSTLELGDSALYLCASSLAWDSPLHFGNGTRLTVT.

This chain links TRBV7-2 with TRBJ2-6; 10 positions agree with TRBD2. The CDR3 length is 18 residues. The germline V gene has CDR1 SGHTA and CDR2 FQGNSA. Trimming at V came to 2 bases and at J to 2 bases, leaving 6 bases not matched to a gene. Written as DNA, the CDR3 is TGTGCCAGCAGCTTACGGCTAGCGGGAGCTACTGGGGCCAACGTCCTGACTTTC. This codes for CASSLRLAGATGANVLTF.

The J gene is TRBJ2-5, the V gene TRBV28; tentatively, D is TRBD1 (6 bases). V lost 5 bases, J lost 7 bases, and 20 bases lay in between. This CDR3 has 15 amino acids. CDR1 and CDR2 (germline): MDHEN, SYDVKM. The CDR3, as DNA: TGTGCCAGCAGTCAGAAGACAGGAACTCGCGGGACCCAGTACTTC. Residues: CASSQKTGTRGTQYF.

The rearrangement joins TRBV19 to TRBJ2-1; D is uncertain. V dropped 6 bases and J dropped 3 bases, with 9 bases sitting between them. Germline V gene lookup returns CDR1 LNHDA and CDR2 SQIVND (reference sequence). This CDR3 region has 13 residues. The CDR3: CASRLTIYNEQFF. The CDR3 DNA reads TGTGCCAGTAGATTAACTATCTACAATGAGCAGTTCTTC.

This rearrangement joins TRBV7-9 to TRBJ2-7, with D perhaps matching TRBD1 or TRBD2 (5 bases each). Germline CDR1 and CDR2: SEHNR and FQNEAQ (reference sequence). The CDR3 consists of 15 residues. Trimming took off 5 bases at V and 6 bases at J, with 20 bases between the two ends. CDR3 sequence (DNA): TGTGCCAGCAGCCACAGTGGGGCCCCGGGGCCCGAGCAGTACTTC. The encoded protein is CASSHSGAPGPEQYF. Supplemented by reference TRBV7-9 and TRBJ2-7, the full variable domain reads DTGVSQNPRHKITKRGQNVTFRCDPISEHNRLYWYRQTLGQGPEFLTYFQNEAQLEKSRLLSDRFSAERPKGSFSTLEIQRTEQGDSAMYLCASSHSGAPGPEQYFGPGTRLTVT.

V gene TRBV10-3 combines with J gene TRBJ2-3, with D maybe TRBD2 (5 bases). Germline assignment: CDR1 ENHRY and CDR2 SYGVKD. CDR3 length: 13 residues. The V end lost 4 bases, the J end lost 0 bases, and 5 bases lay between the germline ends. CDR3 residues: CAISGTSTDTQYF. CDR3 coding DNA: TGTGCCATCAGTGGGACTAGCACAGATACGCAGTATTTT.

The chain employs TRBV9 and TRBJ2-5; a weak D match, TRBD2 (6 bases). The CDR3 sequence is 15 residues long. Per the germline V gene, CDR1 is SGDLS and CDR2 is YYNGEE. Deletions cut 4 bases from V and 1 base from J, with 14 bases between. The CDR3 sequence is CASSPRGGTQETQYF. DNA for the CDR3: TGTGCCAGCAGCCCCCGAGGAGGGACCCAAGAGACCCAGTACTTC.

V usage is TRBV14 and J usage is TRBJ2-7; TRBD1 might be the D (6 bases). The germline CDR1 and CDR2 sequences are SGHDN and FVKESK. V lost 5 bases to trimming and J lost 3 bases, with 14 bases between them. The CDR3 is 14 amino acids. CDR3 nucleotides: TGTGCCAGCAGCGAGCGTGTAGGGGGCTACGAGCAGTACTTC. This translates into CASSERVGGYEQYF.

The rearrangement uses TRBV7-9 and TRBJ2-3, with D possibly being TRBD2 (7 bases). The CDR3 is 15 residues long. Germline-derived CDR1 and CDR2 are SEHNR and FQNEAQ (reference sequence). Trimming cost V 0 bases and J 5 bases, with 12 bases left between them. Here the CDR3 reads CASSLALGGEDTQYF. The CDR3 DNA reads TGTGCCAGCAGCTTAGCGCTAGGGGGGGAAGATACGCAGTATTTT.

The chain carries TRBV7-9 and TRBJ2-7; a weak D match, TRBD1 (5 bases). The V gene lost 8 bases and the J gene lost 6 bases, with 11 bases spanning the gap. The germline CDR1 and CDR2 sequences are SEHNR and FQNEAQ (reference sequence). The CDR3 is 11 amino acids. The CDR3 nucleotides read TGTGCCAGCGGCCAGGGTGGCGAGCAGTACTTC. Its protein product is CASGQGGEQYF.

DNA of the CDR3: TGTGCCAGCAGTGACGCAACTACCCCGCCGATTGGGGAGCAGTACTTC. Translation: CASSDATTPPIGEQYF. The chain uses TRBV6-7 and TRBJ2-7; D call uncertain. TRBV6-7 is an ORF, with its function uncertain. The CDR3 is made up of 16 amino acids. V dropped 5 bases and J dropped 7 bases, with 24 bases sitting between them.

The V and J genes are TRBV28 and TRBJ2-2; 11 positions agree with TRBD2. V shed 5 bases and J 6 bases; nucleotides not matched to a gene: 11. The CDR3 contains 17 residues. The germline V gene has CDR1 MDHEN and CDR2 SYDVKM. This CDR3 is CASSPHSGGVSSGELFF. DNA of the CDR3: TGTGCCAGCAGTCCCCATAGCGGGGGGGTATCCTCCGGGGAGCTGTTTTTT.

V gene TRBV7-2 combines with J gene TRBJ2-3, with D perhaps matching TRBD2 (5 bases). The CDR3 is 13 residues long. Trimming removed 8 bases from V and 0 bases from J, with 9 bases in between. CDR1 is SGHTA, CDR2 FQGNSA, per germline. Here the CDR3 reads CASLKRSTDTQYF. CDR3 in DNA: TGTGCCAGCCTCAAGCGGAGCACAGATACGCAGTATTTT.

This clone was recorded only once. The genes are TRBV6-5 and TRBJ2-1, with TRBD2 matching over 8 bases. This CDR3 is built from 15 residues. V was pared by 6 bases and J by 7 bases, with 11 bases of the junction left unmatched. Germline-derived CDR1 and CDR2 are MNHEY and SVGAGI. The CDR3 is CASRGSGTSRNEQFF. CDR3 DNA: TGTGCCAGCAGGGGATCCGGGACTAGTAGAAATGAGCAGTTCTTC.

The chain links TRBV5-1 to TRBJ2-2, with 7 bases fitting TRBD1. The V segment lost 5 bases and the J segment 9 bases; nucleotides outside the gene matches: 16. This CDR3 has 16 amino acids. Germline assignment: CDR1 SGHRS and CDR2 YFSETQ. This CDR3 is CASSPRGGRDWRELFF. CDR3 coding DNA: TGCGCCAGCAGTCCCAGAGGGGGCAGGGATTGGAGGGAGCTGTTTTTT.

The chain uses TRBV5-1 and TRBJ1-1; a possible D gene is TRBD1 (5 bases). V lost 4 bases to trimming and J lost 1 base, with 11 bases between them. The CDR3 is made up of 14 amino acids. CDR1 is SGHRS and CDR2 is YFSETQ in the germline V gene. CDR3 bases: TGCGCCAGCAGCCGACTTGGGACGAACACTGAAGCTTTCTTT. Amino acid sequence: CASSRLGTNTEAFF.

The chain is built from TRBV7-8 and TRBJ2-7; the D gene is possibly TRBD1 (6 bases). Trimming took off 1 base at V and 3 bases at J, with 16 bases between the two ends. Germline-derived CDR1 and CDR2 are SGHVS and FQNEAQ. This CDR3 has 16 amino acids. The CDR3 DNA is TGTGCCAGCAGCTTAGAGCAGGGGCCATTTGTCTACGAGCAGTACTTC. This sequence encodes CASSLEQGPFVYEQYF. Looking up the rest from reference TRBV7-8 and TRBJ2-7 gives the full variable domain: GAGVSQSPRYKVAKRGQDVALRCDPISGHVSLFWYQQALGQGPEFLTYFQNEAQLDKSGLPSDRFFAERPEGSVSTLKIQRTQQEDSAVYLCASSLEQGPFVYEQYFGPGTRLTVT.

With respect to this clone: Distinct nucleotide sequences in the sample also encode this CDR3. The chain combines TRBV5-1 with TRBJ2-5, with 9 bases that match TRBD2. The CDR3 is 16 amino acids. Germline values: CDR1 SGHRS, CDR2 YFSETQ. V was clipped by 7 bases and J by 4 bases; unmatched bases: 14. The CDR3 DNA follows: TGCGCCAGCGGGCGCCTAGCGGGGAATCCAGGAGAGACCCAGTACTTC. Protein sequence: CASGRLAGNPGETQYF.

The genes are TRBV7-9 and TRBJ2-7, with D perhaps matching TRBD1 (6 bases). V lost 1 base, J lost 4 bases, and 11 bases lay in between. Looked up from germline, CDR1 is SEHNR and CDR2 is FQNEAQ (reference sequence). The CDR3 sequence is 14 residues long. The CDR3 DNA reads as TGTGCCAGCAGCTTAGGATCTGGGACATACGAGCAGTACTTC. Translating it yields CASSLGSGTYEQYF.

This chain uses TRBV5-1 with TRBJ2-1, with D perhaps assigned TRBD1 or TRBD2 (5 bases each). The CDR3 runs to 12 residues. Trimming left V 2 bases short and J 8 bases short, with 8 bases between. The germline CDR1 and CDR2 sequences are SGHRS and YFSETQ. CDR3 sequence reads: CASSFEGHEQFF. In DNA, the CDR3 is TGCGCCAGCAGCTTTGAGGGGCATGAGCAGTTCTTC.

The J gene is TRBJ2-5, the V gene TRBV28; 11 nucleotides agree with TRBD2. V was pared by 7 bases and J by 5 bases, with 9 bases of the junction left unmatched. This CDR3 comprises 15 residues. Germline lookup yields CDR1 MDHEN and CDR2 SYDVKM. The CDR3 region is CASNSLAGGGETQYF. The CDR3 bases are TGTGCCAGCAATTCCCTAGCGGGAGGTGGGGAGACCCAGTACTTC.

The genes are TRBV2 and TRBJ2-7; TRBD2 aligns across 7 bases. The CDR3 has 14 amino acids. Trimming cost V 7 bases and J 3 bases; bases outside gene matches: 9. CDR1 SNHLY and CDR2 FYNNEI come from the germline V gene. The chain's CDR3 is CASIYGAGDYEQYF. The CDR3, as DNA: TGTGCCAGCATTTATGGGGCGGGGGACTACGAGCAGTACTTC.

The chain has TRBV11-3 and TRBJ2-1; perhaps D is TRBD1 or TRBD2 (5 bases each). Looked up from germline, CDR1 is SGHNT and CDR2 is YENEEA. This CDR3 comprises 14 residues. Trimming removed 8 bases from V and 4 bases from J, with 15 bases in between. The CDR3 is CASYYRGPYNEQFF. CDR3 in DNA: TGTGCCAGCTACTACCGGGGCCCTTACAATGAGCAGTTCTTC.